The 23 T cell receptor beta chains below come from one sample, sequenced in a study of neurological immune-mediated disorders. TCRdb re-derived calls from the 5' RACE reads in MiXCR, one entry per CDR3 protein. The sample has fewer than 85,000 distinct CDR3 sequences, 4.5% to 5.5% seen once. Sequencing used PBMCs. The receptors here all came from a woman in her 70s with multiple sclerosis.

This clonotype was seen repeatedly, ten times or more. J is TRBJ1-3 and V is TRBV21-1. TRBV21-1 is deemed a pseudogene. The CDR3 is 13 residues long. In DNA, the CDR3 is TGTGCTGGGCAGATATTCAAGGGAAACACCATATATTTT. It yields the protein CAGQIFKGNTIYF.

This clonotype was detected ten times or more. The chain is built from TRBV25-1 and TRBJ2-3; a possible D gene is TRBD2 (6 bases). The V end was cut by 4 bases, the J end by 1 base, with 9 bases between. Germline-derived CDR1 and CDR2 are MGHDK and SYGVNS. The CDR3 has 14 residues. In DNA, the CDR3 is TGTGCCAGCAGTGCGTGGGAGGGCACAGATACGCAGTATTTT. Amino acids: CASSAWEGTDTQYF. The full variable domain, completed using reference TRBV25-1 and TRBJ2-3, is EADIYQTPRYLVIGTGKKITLECSQTMGHDKMYWYQQDPGMELHLIHYSYGVNSTEKGDLSSESTVSRIRTEHFPLTLESARPSHTSQYLCASSAWEGTDTQYFGPGTRLTVL.

This clonotype was seen repeatedly, ten times or more. The V call is TRBV7-2, the J call TRBJ1-2, with 7 bases fitting TRBD1. The V gene's germline CDR1 is SGHTA and CDR2 FQGNSA. J was trimmed by 8 bases and V by 6 bases; bases with no gene match: 9. The CDR3 runs to 13 residues. As DNA, the CDR3 is TGTGCCAGCAGTTCCACAGGGGTTCGGGGCTACACCTTC. Protein: CASSSTGVRGYTF.

At least ten counts were recorded for this clonotype. The chain has TRBV5-1 and TRBJ2-1; 7 nucleotides line up with TRBD1. The CDR3 consists of 14 residues. After removal of 0 bases from V and 6 bases from J, the junction contained 3 bases not matched to a gene. Germline loops: CDR1 SGHRS, CDR2 YFSETQ. The CDR3 nucleotides read TGCGCCAGCAGCTTGGAGGGGGCGCCCAATGAGCAGTTCTTC. The encoded protein is CASSLEGAPNEQFF. The full variable domain, its missing parts supplied by reference TRBV5-1 and TRBJ2-1, is KAGVTQTPRYLIKTRGQQVTLSCSPISGHRSVSWYQQTPGQGLQFLFEYFSETQRNKGNFPGRFSGRQFSNSRSEMNVSTLELGDSALYLCASSLEGAPNEQFFGPGTRLTVL.

This clonotype was observed at least ten times. The chain employs TRBV7-2 and TRBJ2-2, with 8 bases lining up with TRBD2. Germline V gene sequence: CDR1 SGHTA, CDR2 FQGNSA. The V segment lost 5 bases and the J segment 1 base; nucleotides outside the gene matches: 3. This CDR3 spans 15 amino acids. The CDR3: CASSRREGNTGELFF. The CDR3 nucleotides read TGTGCCAGCAGCAGACGGGAGGGGAACACCGGGGAGCTGTTTTTT.

In this sample, this clonotype turned up a few times. The chain has TRBV7-3 and TRBJ2-1, with TRBD1 identical over 7 bases. Trimming at V came to 3 bases and at J to 2 bases, leaving 7 bases not matched to a gene. This CDR3 has 16 residues. Looked up from germline, CDR1 is SGHTA and CDR2 is FQGTGA. The CDR3 DNA reads as TGTGCCAGCAGCTTCCTCCCGGGACAGACCTACAATGAGCAGTTCTTC. This gives the protein CASSFLPGQTYNEQFF.

This clonotype has a count of ten or more. The chain uses TRBV5-1 and TRBJ1-2; the D gene is possibly TRBD1 (6 bases). Trimming removed 3 bases at V and 10 bases at J, with 10 bases between. Germline assignment: CDR1 SGHRS and CDR2 YFSETQ. CDR3 length: 11 amino acids. The CDR3 reads CASSSSGDYTF. The CDR3 coding sequence is TGCGCCAGCAGCTCCTCAGGGGACTACACCTTC.

This clonotype was counted ten times or more. This CDR3 reads CASSSIGDTGELFF. The CDR3 DNA sequence: TGCGCCAGCAGCTCCATTGGAGACACCGGGGAGCTGTTTTTT. The rearrangement uses TRBV5-1 and TRBJ2-2; no clear D. CDR1 is SGHRS and CDR2 is YFSETQ in the germline V gene. The CDR3 contains 14 residues. Trimming cost V 3 bases and J 3 bases, with 9 bases left between them. Full variable domain (remainder filled in from reference TRBV5-1 and TRBJ2-2): KAGVTQTPRYLIKTRGQQVTLSCSPISGHRSVSWYQQTPGQGLQFLFEYFSETQRNKGNFPGRFSGRQFSNSRSEMNVSTLELGDSALYLCASSSIGDTGELFFGEGSRLTVL.

The chain links TRBV6-5 to TRBJ2-1; 9 nucleotides agree with TRBD2. This CDR3 contains 18 residues. Germline CDR1 reads MNHEY; CDR2 reads SVGAGI. J was trimmed by 9 bases and V by 0 bases; bases with no gene match: 15. The CDR3 sequence is CASSYSSPRLAETGEQFF. The CDR3, as DNA: TGTGCCAGCAGTTACTCGAGTCCCCGACTAGCGGAGACGGGTGAGCAGTTCTTC.

There are many counts of this clonotype. The chain has TRBV20-1 and TRBJ2-1, with TRBD2 identical over 8 bases. CDR1 DFQATT and CDR2 SNEGSKA come from the germline V gene (reference sequence). V trimming: 1 base; J trimming: 8 bases; junction bases outside the gene matches: 19. The CDR3 runs 18 residues. CDR3 nucleotides: TGCAGTGCTAGAGCCCGCGCCAGCGGGAGCGGTCTTGGCGATGAGCAGTTCTTC. It is translated as CSARARASGSGLGDEQFF.

This clonotype was observed at least ten times. V and J are TRBV7-2 and TRBJ2-5; D possibly corresponds to TRBD1 (5 bases). V lost 1 base to trimming and J lost 5 bases, with 14 bases between them. The CDR3 is 15 amino acids. Per germline, CDR1 SGHTA and CDR2 FQGNSA. CDR3 bases: TGTGCCAGCAGCTTAGATAGAAGCAGGGCGGAGACCCAGTACTTC. Encoded protein: CASSLDRSRAETQYF.

This clonotype has just a few counts. The genes are TRBV29-1 and TRBJ2-3; TRBD2 matches at 7 bases. V was clipped by 6 bases and J by 4 bases; unmatched bases: 10. Germline V gene sequence: CDR1 SQVTM, CDR2 ANQGSEA. The CDR3 is 14 amino acids. CDR3 in amino acids: CSVEWGRAPDTQYF. CDR3 nucleotide sequence: TGCAGCGTCGAATGGGGGAGGGCCCCAGATACGCAGTATTTT.

There are many counts of this clonotype. V gene TRBV20-1 combines with J gene TRBJ2-1; TRBD1 aligns across 10 bases. Trimming cost V 5 bases and J 9 bases; bases outside gene matches: 13. The CDR3 contains 15 residues. Per germline, CDR1 DFQATT and CDR2 SNEGSKA (reference sequence). The chain's CDR3 is CSAVNPGQGLGEQFF. Here the CDR3 DNA reads TGCAGTGCTGTTAACCCGGGACAGGGGTTGGGTGAGCAGTTCTTC.

In its sample, this clonotype was seen many times. The rearrangement links TRBV12-3 or TRBV12-4 to TRBJ1-2; D is undetermined. Trimming took off 5 bases at V and 4 bases at J, with 11 bases between the two ends. The CDR3 covers 13 residues. CDR3 protein: CASSPDFSYGYTF. CDR3 sequence (DNA): TGTGCCAGCAGTCCCGACTTTAGCTATGGCTACACCTTC.

This clonotype was seen repeatedly, ten times or more. The chain recombines TRBV7-2 with TRBJ2-5; 9 nucleotides line up with TRBD1. J lost 4 bases, V lost 5 bases, and 2 bases had no gene match. This CDR3 comprises 13 residues. CDR1 SGHTA and CDR2 FQGNSA come from the germline V gene. The CDR3 loop reads CASSMGQGETQYF. CDR3 bases: TGTGCCAGCAGCATGGGACAGGGAGAGACCCAGTACTTC. Full variable domain (outside the CDR3, taken from reference TRBV7-2 and TRBJ2-5): GAGVSQSPSNKVTEKGKDVELRCDPISGHTALYWYRQSLGQGLEFLIYFQGNSAPDKSGLPSDRFSAERTGGSVSTLTIQRTQQEDSAVYLCASSMGQGETQYFGPGTRLLVL.

This clonotype was counted many times. This chain's CDR3 is CASRNLDYGYTF. The CDR3 region has the DNA TGTGCCAGCAGAAACCTCGACTATGGCTACACCTTC. The chain is built from TRBV6-6 and TRBJ1-2, with unresolved D. Germline V gene lookup returns CDR1 MNHNY and CDR2 SVGAGI (reference sequence). This CDR3 has 12 residues. V gave up 6 bases and J gave up 3 bases, with 8 bases separating them.

This clonotype was seen repeatedly, ten times or more. This chain links TRBV5-6 with TRBJ2-7; no clear D gene. The CDR3 extends over 13 amino acids. V was cut by 2 bases and J by 3 bases, with 9 bases left in between. Germline CDR1 reads SGHDT; CDR2 reads YYEEEE. CDR3 DNA sequence: TGTGCCAGCAGCTTAGTCGGAGTCTACGAGCAGTACTTC. Translated: CASSLVGVYEQYF.

This clonotype was found many times. A read error is likely, as this CDR3 ends without the conserved phenylalanine or tryptophan. The DNA is left out, because the CDR3 cannot be placed on it with certainty; the CDR3 is given as TCRdb lists it. The chain uses TRBV2 and TRBJ2-5; the table assigns TRBD1, which was not confirmed against the DNA. Germline loops: CDR1 SNHLY, CDR2 FYNNEI. The CDR3 comprises 12 residues, both ends counted. The CDR3 spells CASSETRDRSFL.

In this sample, this clonotype turned up many times. The chain couples TRBV7-2 to TRBJ1-3; D gene uncertain. V lost 5 bases to trimming and J lost 0 bases, with 11 bases between them. The CDR3 has 15 residues. Per the germline V gene, CDR1 is SGHTA and CDR2 is FQGNSA. CDR3 coding DNA: TGTGCCAGCAGCCCACAACCGATCTCTGGAAACACCATATATTTT. Its protein product is CASSPQPISGNTIYF.

On this clonotype: A read error is possible here, since a much larger clone lies one base away. The chain couples TRBV5-1 to TRBJ2-3, with 7 bases that match TRBD1. The CDR3 totals 13 residues. Germline assignment: CDR1 SGHRS and CDR2 YFSETQ. The CDR3 is CASSIAGTDKQYF. The CDR3 DNA sequence: TGCGCCAGCAGCATAGCAGGGACAGATAAGCAGTATTTT.

Ten or more counts support this clonotype. This chain uses TRBV7-2 with TRBJ1-3; TRBD1 aligns across 10 bases. The CDR3 covers 16 residues. Germline V gene data show CDR1 as SGHTA and CDR2 as FQGNSA. The trim removed 4 bases at V and 4 bases at J, leaving 7 bases unmatched. CDR3 amino acids: CASSSPSGQGGNTIYF. The CDR3 coding sequence is TGTGCCAGCAGCTCACCCTCGGGACAGGGGGGAAACACCATATATTTT.

This clonotype was counted many times. The chain combines TRBV5-1 with TRBJ2-3; unclear D gene. CDR1 is SGHRS, CDR2 YFSETQ, per germline. Trimming cost V 1 base and J 0 bases, with 6 bases left between them. The length of the CDR3 is 14 residues. CDR3 nucleotide sequence: TGCGCCAGCAGCTTGTCACTTAGCACAGATACGCAGTATTTT. Encoded protein: CASSLSLSTDTQYF. Together with reference TRBV5-1 and TRBJ2-3, the CDR3 gives the full variable domain: KAGVTQTPRYLIKTRGQQVTLSCSPISGHRSVSWYQQTPGQGLQFLFEYFSETQRNKGNFPGRFSGRQFSNSRSEMNVSTLELGDSALYLCASSLSLSTDTQYFGPGTRLTVL.

Many counts were recorded for this clonotype. The chain carries TRBV12-3 or TRBV12-4 and TRBJ1-6; 11 nucleotides agree with TRBD1. The CDR3 extends over 14 amino acids. The V and J ends lost 5 bases and 9 bases, in that order; junction bases with no gene match: 3. This chain's CDR3 is CASSAGTGGSPLHF. CDR3 DNA: TGTGCCAGCAGTGCCGGGACAGGGGGTTCACCCCTCCACTTT.